This paragraph reports one T cell receptor (beta chain). Its antigen is currently unknown. Germline lookup yields CDR1 SEHNR and CDR2 FQNEAQ (reference sequence). V gave up 5 bases and J gave up 5 bases; unmatched junction bases: 14. This CDR3 spans 16 amino acids. The sample originates from a study of cytomegalovirus exposure and HLA in healthy donors. General study findings and limits: In vitro confirmation showed three CMV-associated chains to be CMV antigen specific.

Primers included in the PCR were 60 Vbeta and 13 Jbeta primers. This table comes from immunoSEQ multiplex PCR, and its TCRdb copy is limited to in-frame clones, with some not included. The sample records about 220,000 clones, about 79% being singletons. The V gene is TRBV7-9, the J gene TRBJ2-7; 8 nucleotides match TRBD2. Sequences were obtained from PBMCs. The origin of this receptor is a male donor in good health and CMV-seronegative. The CDR3 DNA follows: TGTGCCAGCAGCGACCTGGTGAGCGGGAGACCCCACGAGCAGTACTTC. As protein: CASSDLVSGRPHEQYF.